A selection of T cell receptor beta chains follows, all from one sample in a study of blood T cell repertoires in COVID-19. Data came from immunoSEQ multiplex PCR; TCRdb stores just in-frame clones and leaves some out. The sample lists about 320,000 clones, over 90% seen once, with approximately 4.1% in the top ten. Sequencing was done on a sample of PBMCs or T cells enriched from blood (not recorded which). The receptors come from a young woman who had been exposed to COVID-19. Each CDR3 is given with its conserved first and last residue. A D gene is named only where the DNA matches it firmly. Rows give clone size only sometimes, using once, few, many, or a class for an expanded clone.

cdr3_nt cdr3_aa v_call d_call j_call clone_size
TGTGCCAGCAGCCGAGGGGACAGGGTAAACAATGAGCAGTTCTTC CASSRGDRVNNEQFF TRBV7-9 TRBD1 TRBJ2-1 NA
TGTGCCAGCAATACCGGGACAGGGTACGAGCAGTACTTC CASNTGTGYEQYF TRBV6-5 TRBD1 TRBJ2-7 few
TGTGCCAGTAGTCCCAGGGGAAACTATGGCTACACCTTC CASSPRGNYGYTF TRBV19 NA TRBJ1-2 once
TGTGCCAGCAGATCCCTGGACATCCAGTATCCCGAGCAGTACTTC CASRSLDIQYPEQYF TRBV6-5 NA TRBJ2-7 NA
TGTGCCAGTAGTACCGTGGCGGGCAATCAGCCCCAGCATTTT CASSTVAGNQPQHF TRBV19 NA TRBJ1-5 NA
TGCGCCAGCAGTGAGATACCAGGGGTTGGCTACACCTTC CASSEIPGVGYTF TRBV10-2 NA TRBJ1-2 once
TGTGCCATCAGCCCGGGGACATCCAAAAGGAACGAGCAGTACTTC CAISPGTSKRNEQYF TRBV10-3 NA TRBJ2-7 NA
TGTGCCACCAGTGATCCTCGGGATAGCGGGGAGACCCAGTACTTC CATSDPRDSGETQYF TRBV24-1 TRBD2 TRBJ2-5 NA
TGTGCCAGCAGTCCGGACAGGAGCTATGGCTACACCTTC CASSPDRSYGYTF TRBV5-6 TRBD1 TRBJ1-2 NA
TGTGCCAGCAGCTTCGGGACAGGGTTTACAACGGGGGAGCTGTTTTTT CASSFGTGFTTGELFF TRBV13 TRBD1 TRBJ2-2 NA
TGTGCCAGCAAGGGTTATAGGGGCGGCTACGAGCAGTACTTC CASKGYRGGYEQYF TRBV2 NA TRBJ2-7 NA
TGCGCCAGCAGCGACAGGGCTGACCCTAACTATGGCTACACCTTC CASSDRADPNYGYTF TRBV5-1 TRBD1 TRBJ1-2 once
TGTGCCAGCAGCTTGAGTATCTCTGGAAACACCATATATTTT CASSLSISGNTIYF TRBV7-9 NA TRBJ1-3 NA
TGTGCCACCAGCAGAGCTAAGACTGGATTCGACTACGAGCAGTACTTC CATSRAKTGFDYEQYF TRBV15 NA TRBJ2-7 NA
TGCGCCAGCAGCTTGCTCAGTTTGAACACTGAAGCTTTCTTT CASSLLSLNTEAFF TRBV5-1 NA TRBJ1-1 NA
TGTGCCAGCAGCCCGGGACAGGGGGACTACGAGCAGTACTTC CASSPGQGDYEQYF TRBV11-3 TRBD1 TRBJ2-7 NA
TGTGCCAGTAGTATCCGGACAGGCAGGTACACTGAAGCTTTCTTT CASSIRTGRYTEAFF TRBV19 TRBD1 TRBJ1-1 NA
TGTGCCAGCAGTCGTCCCGGGACAGGGGTCTATGGCTACACCTTC CASSRPGTGVYGYTF TRBV11-2 TRBD1 TRBJ1-2 NA
TGTGCCAGCAGCCAAGGGGACAGGTCCCTCCATGGCTACACCTTC CASSQGDRSLHGYTF TRBV4-2 TRBD1 TRBJ1-2 NA
TGTGCCACCAGCAGAGATACACTCGGGACTTCTGAAGCTTTCTTT CATSRDTLGTSEAFF TRBV15 NA TRBJ1-1 NA
TGTGCCAGCAGCTTCCGGTCACAGAACTATGGCTACACCTTC CASSFRSQNYGYTF TRBV7-8 NA TRBJ1-2 NA
TGTGCCAGCAGCTTGGTGCCCCCAGGGGACTATGGCTACACCTTC CASSLVPPGDYGYTF TRBV5-6 NA TRBJ1-2 NA
TGTGCAAGTCGCTTGGGCGGGGGACGAAGGTCCCTTAGCAATCAGCCCCAGCATTTT CASRLGGGRRSLSNQPQHF TRBV12-2 NA TRBJ1-5 once
TGTGCCAGCAGCCTAGCCGGGACAACCGAGCAGTACTTC CASSLAGTTEQYF TRBV7-8 NA TRBJ2-7 NA
TGTGCCAGCGGGAGCTCTGGAAACACCATATATTTT CASGSSGNTIYF TRBV9 NA TRBJ1-3 NA
TGTGCCATCGGACAGAGAGATGGCTACACCTTC CAIGQRDGYTF TRBV10-3 NA TRBJ1-2 NA
TGTGCCAGCAGCCCACGCGGACTAGCGTCCCATGAGCAGTTCTTC CASSPRGLASHEQFF TRBV5-6 TRBD2 TRBJ2-1 NA
TGTGCCAGCAGCCGGGGGGTTAATTCACCCCTCCACTTT CASSRGVNSPLHF TRBV14 NA TRBJ1-6 NA
TGTGCCAGCAGCTCCTCCTCCTACGAGCAGTACTTC CASSSSSYEQYF TRBV7-2 NA TRBJ2-7 NA
TGTGCCACCAGAGAGGGTACGGCGAGCGAAAAACTGTTTTTT CATREGTASEKLFF TRBV19 NA TRBJ1-4 NA
TGTGCCAGCAGTTTAGGCAGGGGAGAGACCCAGTACTTC CASSLGRGETQYF TRBV27 NA TRBJ2-5 NA
TGTGCCTGGACAGACGGGTATGGCTACACCTTC CAWTDGYGYTF TRBV30 NA TRBJ1-2 NA
TGTGCCAGCAGCTACGGACAGAACACTGAAGCTTTCTTT CASSYGQNTEAFF TRBV7-3 NA TRBJ1-1 NA
TGCGCCAGCAGCCATGGACTAGCGGGGGTCCTGAGCACAGATACGCAGTATTTT CASSHGLAGVLSTDTQYF TRBV4-1 TRBD2 TRBJ2-3 NA
TGTGCCAGCAGCCAAGATGCCCCCGGGGTGAGCAATCAGCCCCAGCATTTT CASSQDAPGVSNQPQHF TRBV4-2 NA TRBJ1-5 NA
TGTGCCAGTAGTAGGAGGGGACAGAGGACCAACACCTATAATTCACCCCTCCACTTT CASSRRGQRTNTYNSPLHF TRBV19 TRBD1 TRBJ1-6 NA
TGCGCCAGCAGCCCCAGGGGGGCCGGGGAGCTGTTTTTT CASSPRGAGELFF TRBV4-1 NA TRBJ2-2 once